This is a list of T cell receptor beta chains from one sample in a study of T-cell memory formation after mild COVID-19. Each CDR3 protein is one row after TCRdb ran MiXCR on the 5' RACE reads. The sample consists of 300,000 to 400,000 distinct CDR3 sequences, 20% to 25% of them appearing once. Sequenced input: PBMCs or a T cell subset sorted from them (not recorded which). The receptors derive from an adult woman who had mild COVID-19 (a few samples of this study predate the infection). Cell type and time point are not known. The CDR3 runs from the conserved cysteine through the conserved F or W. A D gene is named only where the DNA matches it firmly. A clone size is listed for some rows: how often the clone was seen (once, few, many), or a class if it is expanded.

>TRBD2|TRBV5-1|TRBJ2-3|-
TGCGCCAGCGGGGGAGGGAGAGGAACAGATACGCAGTATTTT
CASGGGRGTDTQYF
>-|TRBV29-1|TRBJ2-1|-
TGCAGCCTCACCCTTATGGGTGCGCCCTACAATGAGCAGTTCTTC
CSLTLMGAPYNEQFF
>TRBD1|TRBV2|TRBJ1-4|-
TGTGCCAGCACCAAAAGGTGGACAGGGGATGAAAAACTGTTTTTT
CASTKRWTGDEKLFF
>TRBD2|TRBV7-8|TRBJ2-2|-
TGTGCCAGCAGCTCTGGACTAGCGGGTCCCACCGGGGAGCTGTTTTTT
CASSSGLAGPTGELFF
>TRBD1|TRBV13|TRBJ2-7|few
TGTGCCAGCAGCTCGGACAGGGTTGGGTACTTC
CASSSDRVGYF
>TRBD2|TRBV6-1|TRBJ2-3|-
TGTGCCAGCAGTTGGACTAGCGGACCCACAGATACGCAGTATTTT
CASSWTSGPTDTQYF
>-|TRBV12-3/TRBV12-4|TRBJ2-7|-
TGTGCCAGCAGTTTAAGCACCTCGTTGCCCGAGCAGTACTTC
CASSLSTSLPEQYF
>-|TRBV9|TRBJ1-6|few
TGTGCCAGCAGCCCACGGACCCGCCTCAATTCACCCCTCCACTTT
CASSPRTRLNSPLHF
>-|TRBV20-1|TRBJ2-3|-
TGCAGTGCTTCCGGAAGGGGGATTGGTGCCACAGATACGCAGTATTTT
CSASGRGIGATDTQYF
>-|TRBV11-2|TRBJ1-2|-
TGTGCCAGCACCCGAAATAACTATGGCTACACCTTC
CASTRNNYGYTF
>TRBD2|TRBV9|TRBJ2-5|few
TGTGCCAGCAGCCTTCATCCTACTAGCGGGGAAGAGACCCAGTACTTC
CASSLHPTSGEETQYF
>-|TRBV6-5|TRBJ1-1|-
TGTGCCAGCAGTTACGGCAGGATCACTGAAGCTTTCTTT
CASSYGRITEAFF
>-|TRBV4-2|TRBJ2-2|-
TGTGCCAGCAGCCAAGACCCGGACCGATTCGGGGAGCTGTTTTTT
CASSQDPDRFGELFF
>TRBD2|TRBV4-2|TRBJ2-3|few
TGTGCCACCTCACCCGGGACTAGCGGGAGGGCCCTCGGGGATACGCAGTATTTT
CATSPGTSGRALGDTQYF
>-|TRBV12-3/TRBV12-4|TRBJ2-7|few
TGTGCCAGCAGCAAGCAGGGGCTTAGTCGGTACGAGCAGTACTTC
CASSKQGLSRYEQYF
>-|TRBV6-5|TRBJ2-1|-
TGTGCCAGCAGTTACGCATCGTTGGTCGGGGTCGCCGACAATGAGCAGTTCTTC
CASSYASLVGVADNEQFF